Listed below are T cell receptor beta chains from one sample, sequenced in a study of cytomegalovirus exposure and HLA in healthy donors. Only in-frame clones appear in the TCRdb table, and some are missing; sequencing was by immunoSEQ multiplex PCR. The data contain about 110,000 clones, 60% to 85% of them singletons. Sample: PBMCs. These receptors were taken from a male donor in good health and CMV-seropositive. Each CDR3 is given with its conserved first and last residue. The order of the fields is clone size, J gene, D gene, V gene, CDR3 protein, CDR3 DNA. A D gene is named only where the DNA matches it firmly. Rows give clone size only sometimes, using once, few, many, or a class for an expanded clone.

size: .
J: TRBJ1-1
D: .
V: TRBV5-1
CDR3: CASAQQGANTEAFF
DNA: TGCGCCAGCGCTCAACAGGGAGCGAACACTGAAGCTTTCTTT

size: once
J: TRBJ2-5
D: TRBD2
V: TRBV7-8
CDR3: CASSGQRGLAETQYF
DNA: TGTGCCAGCAGCGGACAGAGGGGACTAGCTGAGACCCAGTACTTC

size: .
J: TRBJ2-3
D: .
V: TRBV29-1
CDR3: CSVETRHTDTQYF
DNA: TGCAGCGTTGAAACGAGGCATACAGATACGCAGTATTTT

size: .
J: TRBJ2-3
D: .
V: TRBV9
CDR3: CASSGSAGLIDTQYF
DNA: TGTGCCAGCAGCGGGTCGGCGGGACTCATAGATACGCAGTATTTT

size: .
J: TRBJ2-7
D: TRBD1
V: TRBV10-1
CDR3: CASSTGDYEQYF
DNA: TGCGCCTCCAGTACAGGGGACTACGAGCAGTACTTC

size: .
J: TRBJ1-1
D: .
V: TRBV7-9
CDR3: CASSLETGTEAFF
DNA: TGTGCCAGCAGCTTAGAAACAGGCACTGAAGCTTTCTTT

size: .
J: TRBJ1-1
D: .
V: TRBV27
CDR3: CASSLTSLQNTEAFF
DNA: TGTGCCAGCAGTTTGACAAGTTTACAGAACACTGAAGCTTTCTTT

size: .
J: TRBJ2-3
D: TRBD2
V: TRBV4-1
CDR3: CASSQDSGGVDTQYF
DNA: TGCGCCAGCAGCCAAGATAGCGGGGGGGTTGATACGCAGTATTTT

size: .
J: TRBJ1-4
D: .
V: TRBV7-2
CDR3: CASSLGQVRFTNEKLFF
DNA: TGTGCCAGCAGCTTAGGACAGGTCCGCTTTACTAATGAAAAACTGTTTTTT

size: .
J: TRBJ1-2
D: .
V: TRBV4-3
CDR3: CASSQDGVSRNYGYTF
DNA: TGCGCCAGCAGCCAAGATGGTGTCAGCAGGAACTATGGCTACACCTTC

size: .
J: TRBJ1-5
D: .
V: TRBV28
CDR3: CASNRGNQPQHF
DNA: TGTGCCAGCAACCGGGGTAATCAGCCCCAGCATTTT

size: .
J: TRBJ2-7
D: .
V: TRBV19
CDR3: CATGGPGSYEQYF
DNA: TGTGCCACCGGTGGGCCCGGGAGCTACGAGCAGTACTTC

size: .
J: TRBJ1-5
D: .
V: TRBV19
CDR3: CASSIGQGQPQHF
DNA: TGTGCCAGTAGTATAGGGCAGGGGCAGCCCCAGCATTTT

size: .
J: TRBJ1-6
D: .
V: TRBV4-3
CDR3: CASSQEQDSPLHF
DNA: TGCGCCAGCAGCCAAGAACAGGATTCACCCCTCCACTTT

size: .
J: TRBJ1-3
D: TRBD1
V: TRBV6-5
CDR3: CASSYSGTVGNTIYF
DNA: TGTGCCAGCAGTTACTCCGGGACAGTAGGAAACACCATATATTTT

size: .
J: TRBJ2-3
D: TRBD2
V: TRBV6-5
CDR3: CASSYTSGSPDTQYF
DNA: TGTGCCAGCAGTTACACTAGCGGGAGCCCAGATACGCAGTATTTT

size: .
J: TRBJ2-2
D: TRBD2
V: TRBV27
CDR3: CASSSGTNLGELFF
DNA: TGTGCCAGCAGTTCCGGGACTAACCTCGGGGAGCTGTTTTTT

size: .
J: TRBJ2-3
D: TRBD1
V: TRBV28
CDR3: CASSLTGVNTQYF
DNA: TGTGCCAGCAGCTTGACAGGGGTGAATACGCAGTATTTT

size: few
J: TRBJ2-2
D: TRBD2
V: TRBV7-8
CDR3: CASSAGLAERTGELFF
DNA: TGTGCCAGCAGCGCCGGACTAGCGGAAAGAACCGGGGAGCTGTTTTTT

size: .
J: TRBJ2-1
D: TRBD2
V: TRBV10-3
CDR3: CAISGGLAGGWQFF
DNA: TGTGCCATCAGTGGAGGGCTAGCGGGAGGGTGGCAGTTCTTC

size: .
J: TRBJ2-7
D: .
V: TRBV5-1
CDR3: CASSLVAGNYEQYF
DNA: TGCGCCAGCAGCTTGGTTGCAGGGAATTACGAGCAGTACTTC

size: .
J: TRBJ2-7
D: .
V: TRBV6-5
CDR3: CASSSTGLSYEQYF
DNA: TGTGCCAGCAGTTCGACAGGCCTCTCCTACGAGCAGTACTTC

size: .
J: TRBJ1-2
D: .
V: TRBV9
CDR3: CASSDGTTYGYTF
DNA: TGTGCCAGCAGCGACGGGACAACCTATGGCTACACCTTC

size: .
J: TRBJ2-3
D: TRBD2
V: TRBV4-1
CDR3: CASSRFFVGRVDTQYF
DNA: TGCGCCAGCAGCCGGTTCTTTGTCGGGAGGGTTGATACGCAGTATTTT

size: .
J: TRBJ2-7
D: TRBD2
V: TRBV29-1
CDR3: CSVGAGTSGSSVYEQYF
DNA: TGCAGCGTTGGGGCTGGGACTAGCGGGAGTAGCGTCTACGAGCAGTACTTC

size: few
J: TRBJ2-5
D: TRBD2
V: TRBV4-1
CDR3: CASSQELAGEAETQYF
DNA: TGCGCCAGCAGCCAAGAACTAGCGGGAGAAGCGGAGACCCAGTACTTC

size: .
J: TRBJ2-1
D: .
V: TRBV29-1
CDR3: CSGRDSYNEQFF
DNA: TGCAGCGGGCGGGACTCCTACAATGAGCAGTTCTTC

size: once
J: TRBJ2-5
D: TRBD1
V: TRBV28
CDR3: CASGRTGGLETQYF
DNA: TGTGCCAGCGGTCGGACAGGGGGCTTAGAGACCCAGTACTTC

size: .
J: TRBJ2-1
D: .
V: TRBV4-1
CDR3: CASSQEHDIFYNEQFF
DNA: TGCGCCAGCAGCCAAGAACACGACATCTTCTACAATGAGCAGTTCTTC

size: few
J: TRBJ2-1
D: .
V: TRBV10-3
CDR3: CAISELGGRPGESSYNEQFF
DNA: TGTGCCATCAGTGAGCTGGGAGGCCGACCGGGGGAAAGCTCCTACAATGAGCAGTTCTTC

size: .
J: TRBJ1-1
D: TRBD1
V: TRBV7-9
CDR3: CASSIQGKHTEAFF
DNA: TGTGCCAGCAGCATACAGGGGAAACACACTGAAGCTTTCTTT

size: .
J: TRBJ2-3
D: .
V: TRBV25-1
CDR3: CASKGGDRPTDTQYF
DNA: TGTGCCAGCAAGGGGGGGGACAGGCCCACAGATACGCAGTATTTT

size: .
J: TRBJ2-7
D: TRBD2
V: TRBV11-2
CDR3: CASSLVRGGTSGLRGQYF
DNA: TGTGCCAGCAGCTTAGTCCGGGGGGGGACTAGCGGGCTACGGGGGCAGTACTTC

size: .
J: TRBJ2-3
D: TRBD1
V: TRBV13
CDR3: CASSKTGTASTDTQYF
DNA: TGTGCCAGCAGCAAAACTGGGACAGCTAGCACAGATACGCAGTATTTT

size: .
J: TRBJ1-5
D: .
V: TRBV29-1
CDR3: CSAKQDTNQPQHF
DNA: TGCAGCGCCAAACAGGACACTAATCAGCCCCAGCATTTT

size: .
J: TRBJ2-3
D: TRBD2
V: TRBV29-1
CDR3: CSVEEGGGETDTQYF
DNA: TGCAGCGTTGAAGAGGGCGGGGGGGAAACAGATACGCAGTATTTT

size: .
J: TRBJ1-4
D: .
V: TRBV7-3
CDR3: CASSPGGQVATNEKLFF
DNA: TGTGCCAGCAGCCCCGGGGGGCAGGTTGCAACTAATGAAAAACTGTTTTTT

size: .
J: TRBJ1-1
D: TRBD1
V: TRBV29-1
CDR3: CSVTNLGQGGNTEAFF
DNA: TGCAGCGTTACTAATTTGGGACAGGGAGGTAACACTGAAGCTTTCTTT

size: once
J: TRBJ1-1
D: TRBD1
V: TRBV5-5
CDR3: CASSFRTGPDTEAFF
DNA: TGTGCCAGCAGCTTCCGGACAGGGCCCGACACTGAAGCTTTCTTT

size: few
J: TRBJ2-1
D: .
V: TRBV6-4
CDR3: CASSDSAGSYNEQFF
DNA: TGTGCCAGCAGTGACTCTGCGGGCTCCTACAATGAGCAGTTCTTC

size: .
J: TRBJ2-3
D: TRBD2
V: TRBV2
CDR3: CASIRTSGFTDTQYF
DNA: TGTGCCAGCATCCGGACTAGCGGATTCACAGATACGCAGTATTTT

size: once
J: TRBJ1-1
D: .
V: TRBV6-6
CDR3: CASRQSGERNTEAFF
DNA: TGTGCCAGCAGACAATCAGGGGAGAGGAACACTGAAGCTTTCTTT

size: .
J: TRBJ1-2
D: .
V: TRBV7-9
CDR3: CASSLYGAYGYTF
DNA: TGTGCCAGCAGCTTATATGGGGCTTATGGCTACACCTTC

size: .
J: TRBJ1-1
D: .
V: TRBV18
CDR3: CASSPGAGGTEAFF
DNA: TGTGCCAGCTCGCCCGGGGCGGGAGGGACTGAAGCTTTCTTT

size: few
J: TRBJ1-2
D: .
V: TRBV13
CDR3: CASSGEVQDRFGYTF
DNA: TGTGCCAGCAGCGGAGAAGTCCAAGACAGGTTCGGCTACACCTTC

size: .
J: TRBJ2-5
D: TRBD2
V: TRBV30
CDR3: CAWSGTSGRARETQYF
DNA: TGTGCCTGGAGTGGGACTAGCGGGAGGGCCCGTGAGACCCAGTACTTC

size: .
J: TRBJ2-2
D: .
V: TRBV5-1
CDR3: CASGKTDRELFF
DNA: TGCGCCAGCGGGAAGACGGACAGAGAGCTGTTTTTT

size: few
J: TRBJ1-4
D: .
V: TRBV6-5
CDR3: CASSYSVQFGEKLFF
DNA: TGTGCCAGCAGTTACTCAGTCCAGTTTGGTGAAAAACTGTTTTTT

size: .
J: TRBJ2-5
D: .
V: TRBV7-3
CDR3: CASSFIGGGVKTQYF
DNA: TGTGCCAGCAGCTTCATCGGTGGGGGCGTAAAGACCCAGTACTTC

size: .
J: TRBJ2-2
D: .
V: TRBV28
CDR3: CASAKGGVRGPRVLFF
DNA: TGTGCCAGCGCAAAAGGGGGGGTGCGGGGACCGAGGGTGCTGTTTTTT

size: once
J: TRBJ2-3
D: .
V: TRBV7-9
CDR3: CASSLGGADTQYF
DNA: TGTGCCAGCAGCTTAGGGGGCGCAGATACGCAGTATTTT

size: .
J: TRBJ1-1
D: .
V: TRBV7-9
CDR3: CASSLGAGTEAFF
DNA: TGTGCCAGCAGCTTAGGGGCAGGTACTGAAGCTTTCTTT

size: .
J: TRBJ2-1
D: .
V: TRBV4-3
CDR3: CASSSTGSRQFF
DNA: TGCGCCAGCAGTTCAACAGGGTCGCGGCAGTTCTTC

size: .
J: TRBJ2-7
D: .
V: TRBV6-5
CDR3: CASSYSGREGYEQYF
DNA: TGTGCCAGCAGTTACTCGGGCAGGGAAGGCTACGAGCAGTACTTC

size: .
J: TRBJ1-2
D: TRBD1
V: TRBV4-1
CDR3: CASSQDGTGQGLGNYGYTF
DNA: TGCGCCAGCAGCCAAGATGGCACGGGACAGGGGTTGGGTAACTATGGCTACACCTTC

size: .
J: TRBJ1-5
D: .
V: TRBV5-1
CDR3: CASSLPGIGQPQHF
DNA: TGCGCCAGCAGCCTCCCCGGAATCGGGCAGCCCCAGCATTTT

size: .
J: TRBJ2-1
D: .
V: TRBV7-9
CDR3: CASNPKAVSSYNEQFF
DNA: TGTGCCAGCAACCCGAAAGCCGTAAGCTCCTACAATGAGCAGTTCTTC

size: once
J: TRBJ2-2
D: .
V: TRBV7-3
CDR3: CASSLSRGELFF
DNA: TGTGCCAGCAGCTTATCTCGGGGGGAGCTGTTTTTT

size: .
J: TRBJ1-1
D: .
V: TRBV5-1
CDR3: CASSLGQREAFF
DNA: TGCGCCAGCAGCTTGGGACAGCGTGAAGCTTTCTTT